This record looks at one TCR beta chain sequence and its context. PCR was performed a second time for 7 to 11 cycles using a sample-barcoded 5' primer and a J-beta primer mix. Using its own MiXCR run on the 5' RACE reads, TCRdb lists one record per CDR3 protein. The sample lists 1 million or so distinct CDR3 sequences, 20% to 25% occurring once. The sample is drawn from a study of blood T cells in healthy people across ages. V lost 3 bases and J lost 12; bases outside the gene matches: 13. Germline assignment: CDR1 DFQATT and CDR2 SNEGSKA (reference sequence). The CDR3 length is 16 residues. The sample was also reused in another study, on T cells of mothers and their children.

The sequence was collected from a girl aged 2-10 years in good health. The sample comprised blood. The chain employs TRBV20-1 and TRBJ2-1, with 14 bases lining up with TRBD2. CDR3 sequence reads: CSASDLGGLAGVWQFF. Here the CDR3 DNA reads TGCAGTGCTAGCGATCTTGGGGGACTAGCGGGAGTATGGCAGTTCTTC.